A selection of T cell receptor beta chains follows, all from one sample in a study of blood T cells in healthy people across ages. TCRdb passed the 5' RACE reads through MiXCR, listing each CDR3 protein once. This table holds 1.5 million or so distinct CDR3 sequences, roughly two fifths found once. The sequenced material came from blood. These receptors were taken from a woman aged 18-29 years in good health. CDR3s include the opening cysteine and the closing phenylalanine or tryptophan. The D gene is left open where the match is weak. Not every row has a clone size; where given, it reads once, few, many or a size class.

cdr3_aa | cdr3_nt | j_call | d_call | clone_size | cdr3_length | v_call
CASSLPASDRGLRYEQYF | TGTGCTAGCAGCTTACCCGCCTCAGACAGGGGGCTTCGCTACGAGCAGTACTTC | TRBJ2-7 | TRBD1 | few | 18 | TRBV7-7
CASSLKASGDNEQFF | TGTGCCAGCAGTTTGAAGGCTAGCGGGGACAATGAGCAGTTCTTC | TRBJ2-1 | TRBD2 | few | 15 | TRBV12-3/TRBV12-4
CASSAAPGTGADTQYF | TGCGCCAGCAGCGCCGCCCCCGGGACAGGCGCAGATACGCAGTATTTT | TRBJ2-3 | TRBD1 | - | 16 | TRBV5-1
CASRPGLTYNEQFF | TGTGCCAGCAGGCCGGGACTAACCTACAATGAGCAGTTCTTC | TRBJ2-1 | TRBD2 | - | 14 | TRBV6-5
CASTSRRSGELFF | TGTGCCAGCACCTCAAGGCGGTCCGGGGAGCTGTTTTTT | TRBJ2-2 | - | - | 13 | TRBV7-2
CASRNRLVYNEQFF | TGTGCCAGCAGGAACAGACTAGTCTACAATGAGCAGTTCTTC | TRBJ2-1 | - | - | 14 | TRBV6-5
CSARPAGDYEQYF | TGCAGTGCTAGACCGGCGGGGGACTACGAGCAGTACTTC | TRBJ2-7 | TRBD2 | few | 13 | TRBV20-1
CATRPGPQETQYF | TGTGCCACCAGGCCGGGACCTCAAGAGACCCAGTACTTC | TRBJ2-5 | - | - | 13 | TRBV15
CASSQESQGTYEQYF | TGTGCCAGCAGCCAAGAATCGCAGGGAACCTACGAGCAGTACTTC | TRBJ2-7 | - | - | 15 | TRBV4-2
CSADGDSSYEQYF | TGCAGCGCTGACGGGGACAGCTCCTACGAGCAGTACTTC | TRBJ2-7 | TRBD1 | many | 13 | TRBV29-1
CASSDRTSGSLDTQYF | TGCGCCAGCAGCGATCGGACTAGCGGATCCTTGGATACGCAGTATTTT | TRBJ2-3 | TRBD2 | - | 16 | TRBV5-1
CASSLAQAGLTGELFF | TGTGCCAGCAGCTTAGCTCAAGCGGGTCTCACCGGGGAGCTGTTTTTT | TRBJ2-2 | - | - | 16 | TRBV7-2
CASSLNSRGLANEKLFF | TGTGCCAGCAGTTTAAATTCCAGGGGGCTAGCTAATGAAAAACTGTTTTTT | TRBJ1-4 | TRBD1 | - | 17 | TRBV12-3/TRBV12-4
CAISGTGNQPQHF | TGTGCCATCAGTGGTACAGGGAATCAGCCCCAGCATTTT | TRBJ1-5 | - | many | 13 | TRBV10-3
CASSQDRGGGHSDTQYF | TGTGCCAGCAGCCAAGACCGGGGCGGGGGTCATTCAGATACGCAGTATTTT | TRBJ2-3 | TRBD2 | - | 17 | TRBV4-2
CASSLGGGSGTGELFF | TGTGCCAGCAGCCTAGGGGGGGGGAGCGGCACCGGGGAGCTGTTTTTT | TRBJ2-2 | - | - | 16 | TRBV28
CSARTGTGAPSRGYTF | TGCAGTGCGAGAACCGGGACAGGGGCTCCCTCGCGAGGCTACACCTTC | TRBJ1-2 | TRBD1 | once | 16 | TRBV20-1
CASSMERGTGNTIYF | TGTGCCAGCAGCATGGAGCGGGGAACCGGAAACACCATATATTTT | TRBJ1-3 | - | many | 15 | TRBV11-2
CASSWTGTYEQYF | TGTGCCAGCAGTTGGACAGGGACCTACGAGCAGTACTTC | TRBJ2-7 | TRBD1 | many | 13 | TRBV12-3/TRBV12-4
CASSYGGVNIQYF | TGTGCCAGCAGTTACGGAGGCGTAAACATTCAGTACTTC | TRBJ2-4 | - | few | 13 | TRBV28
CAINGQGRVGTEAFF | TGTGCCATCAATGGACAGGGGAGGGTGGGCACTGAAGCTTTCTTT | TRBJ1-1 | TRBD1 | - | 15 | TRBV10-3
CASLPGAGLNEQFF | TGTGCCAGCTTACCAGGCGCGGGGCTCAATGAGCAGTTCTTC | TRBJ2-1 | - | once | 14 | TRBV18
CASSQSDSNNSPLHF | TGCGCCAGCAGCCAGTCCGACAGCAACAATTCACCCCTCCACTTT | TRBJ1-6 | - | - | 15 | TRBV4-1
CASSWGGSANYGYTF | TGTGCCAGCAGCTGGGGGGGATCAGCTAACTATGGCTACACCTTC | TRBJ1-2 | - | - | 15 | TRBV7-9
CSATLLRDISSYNSPLHF | TGCAGTGCTACCTTACTACGGGACATTAGCTCCTATAATTCACCCCTCCACTTT | TRBJ1-6 | - | - | 18 | TRBV20-1
CSAGGVQKFAEAFF | TGCAGTGCGGGGGGCGTTCAGAAATTCGCTGAAGCTTTCTTT | TRBJ1-1 | - | few | 14 | TRBV20-1
CASSEDVGTAYEQYF | TGTGCCAGCAGTGAGGACGTCGGGACAGCCTACGAGCAGTACTTC | TRBJ2-7 | TRBD1 | - | 15 | TRBV6-1
CASSLVPGSEQYF | TGCGCCAGCAGCTTGGTTCCGGGGTCCGAGCAGTACTTC | TRBJ2-7 | - | few | 13 | TRBV5-1
CASSYSGVGSGETQYF | TGTGCCAGCAGTTACTCGGGTGTAGGGTCAGGGGAGACCCAGTACTTC | TRBJ2-5 | - | few | 16 | TRBV6-5
CASSPGLTNEKLFF | TGTGCCAGCAGCCCGGGGTTGACTAATGAAAAACTGTTTTTT | TRBJ1-4 | - | - | 14 | TRBV7-9
CATQSGNGERYF | TGTGCCACCCAGAGCGGTAACGGAGAGCGGTACTTC | TRBJ2-7 | - | - | 12 | TRBV6-5
CASGLVGTSGSVYEQFF | TGTGCTAGTGGTTTGGTAGGGACTAGCGGGAGTGTCTATGAGCAGTTCTTC | TRBJ2-1 | TRBD2 | - | 17 | TRBV12-5